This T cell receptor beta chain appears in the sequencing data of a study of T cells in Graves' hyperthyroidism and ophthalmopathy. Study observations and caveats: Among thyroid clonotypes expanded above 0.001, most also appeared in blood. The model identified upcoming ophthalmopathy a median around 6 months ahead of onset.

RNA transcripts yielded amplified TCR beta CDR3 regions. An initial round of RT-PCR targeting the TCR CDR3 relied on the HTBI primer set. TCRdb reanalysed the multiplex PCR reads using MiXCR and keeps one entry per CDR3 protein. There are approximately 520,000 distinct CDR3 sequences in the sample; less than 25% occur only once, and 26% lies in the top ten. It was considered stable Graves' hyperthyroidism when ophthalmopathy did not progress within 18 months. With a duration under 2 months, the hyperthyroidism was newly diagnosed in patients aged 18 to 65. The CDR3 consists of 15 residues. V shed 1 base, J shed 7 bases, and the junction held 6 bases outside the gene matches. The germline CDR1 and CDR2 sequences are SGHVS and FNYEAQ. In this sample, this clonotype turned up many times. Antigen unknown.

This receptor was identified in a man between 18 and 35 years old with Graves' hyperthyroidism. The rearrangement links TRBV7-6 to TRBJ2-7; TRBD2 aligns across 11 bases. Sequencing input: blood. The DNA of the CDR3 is TGTGCCAGCAGCTTAGGGCTAGCGGGGGGTCGGGAGCAGTACTTC. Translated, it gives CASSLGLAGGREQYF.